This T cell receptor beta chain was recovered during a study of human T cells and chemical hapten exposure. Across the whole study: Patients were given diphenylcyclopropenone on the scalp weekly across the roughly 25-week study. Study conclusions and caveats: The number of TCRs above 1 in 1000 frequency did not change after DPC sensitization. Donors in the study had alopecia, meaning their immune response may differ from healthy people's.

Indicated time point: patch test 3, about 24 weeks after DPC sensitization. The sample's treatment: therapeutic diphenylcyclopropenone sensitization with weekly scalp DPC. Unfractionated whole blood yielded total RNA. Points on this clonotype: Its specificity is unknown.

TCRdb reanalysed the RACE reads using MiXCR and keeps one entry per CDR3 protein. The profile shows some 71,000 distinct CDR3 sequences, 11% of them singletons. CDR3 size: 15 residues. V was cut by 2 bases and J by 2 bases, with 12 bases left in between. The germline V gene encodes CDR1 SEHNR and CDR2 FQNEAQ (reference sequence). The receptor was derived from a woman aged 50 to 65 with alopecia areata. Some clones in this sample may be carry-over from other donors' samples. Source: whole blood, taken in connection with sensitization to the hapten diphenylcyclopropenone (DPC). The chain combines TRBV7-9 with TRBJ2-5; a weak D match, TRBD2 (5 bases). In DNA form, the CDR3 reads TGTGCCAGCAGCTTATGGCCGGACTTACAAGAGACCCAGTACTTC. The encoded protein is CASSLWPDLQETQYF.